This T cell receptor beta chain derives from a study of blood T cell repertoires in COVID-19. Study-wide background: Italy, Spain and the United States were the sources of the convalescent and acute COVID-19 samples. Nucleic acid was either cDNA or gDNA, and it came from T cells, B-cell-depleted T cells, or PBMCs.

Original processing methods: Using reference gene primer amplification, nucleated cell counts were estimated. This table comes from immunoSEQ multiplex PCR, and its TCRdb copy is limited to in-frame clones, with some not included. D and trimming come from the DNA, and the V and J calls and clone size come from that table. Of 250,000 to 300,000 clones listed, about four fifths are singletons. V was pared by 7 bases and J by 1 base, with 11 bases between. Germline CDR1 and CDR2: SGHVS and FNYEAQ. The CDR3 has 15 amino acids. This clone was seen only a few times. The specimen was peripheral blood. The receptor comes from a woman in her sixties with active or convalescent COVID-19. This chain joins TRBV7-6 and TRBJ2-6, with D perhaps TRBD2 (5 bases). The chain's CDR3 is CASTTPGSGANVLTF. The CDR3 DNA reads TGTGCCAGCACCACACCGGGGTCTGGGGCCAACGTCCTGACTTTC. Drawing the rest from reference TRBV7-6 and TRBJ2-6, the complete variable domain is GAGVSQSPRYKVTKRGQDVALRCDPISGHVSLYWYRQALGQGPEFLTYFNYEAQQDKSGLPNDRFSAERPEGSISTLTIQRTEQRDSAMYRCASTTPGSGANVLTFGAGSRLTVL.